This T cell receptor beta chain emerged from a study of neurological immune-mediated disorders. Overall study results and limits: Falling below healthy controls, multiple sclerosis showed the least TCR clonal expansion, while HTLV-1-associated myelopathy showed the most. Across subjects, no CDR3 amino acid sequence appeared in expanded clones of more than one subject, a finding that suggested private repertoires in all groups.

Healthy controls were blood bank volunteers in Maryland, USA. This clonotype showed up many times. Its matching antigen is unknown. From the 5' RACE reads, TCRdb called clonotypes with MiXCR, one entry per CDR3 protein. The repertoire consists of under 30,000 distinct CDR3 sequences, with 5% to 7% occurring once and the leading ten covering around 4.8%. Material: PBMCs. The receptor was isolated from a woman aged 35 to 49 in good health.

The CDR3 sequence is CASSSRTGGGNEQYF. CDR3 coding DNA: TGCGCCAGCAGCTCGAGGACAGGGGGCGGGAACGAGCAGTACTTC. The rearrangement joins TRBV5-1 to TRBJ2-7, with 11 bases aligning to TRBD1. The J segment lost 5 bases and the V segment lost 3 bases, leaving 7 bases of the junction unmatched. The V gene's germline CDR1 is SGHRS and CDR2 YFSETQ. This CDR3 comprises 15 residues.